Listed below are T cell receptor beta chains from one sample, sequenced in a study of vaccination and CD4 T cells after COVID-19. Their target antigens are unknown. TCRdb analysed the PCR reads with MiXCR anew, one entry per CDR3 protein. The table shows approximately 15,000 distinct CDR3 sequences, with less than 70% occurring only once. The sample in question was CD4+ T cells from blood, cultured in vitro, obtained before SARS-CoV-2 vaccination. These receptors were taken from a human donor who had recovered from COVID-19. The CDR3 runs from the conserved cysteine through the conserved F or W. The size of a clone is reported for some rows only, either as once, few or many, or as a class for expanded clones.

abundance	v_gene	j_gene	CDR3aa
.	TRBV19	.	CASSATGTGSHEQYF
few	TRBV5-4	TRBJ1-5	CASSFGGKNQPQHF
.	TRBV12-3/TRBV12-4	TRBJ1-2	CASSKTTGGDYGYTF
.	TRBV6-1	TRBJ2-1	CASSRGTWGGNEQFF
few	TRBV11-3	TRBJ1-6	CASSSRADYNSPLHF
.	TRBV7-8	TRBJ2-7	CASSLWGSSGYGYEQYF
.	TRBV20-1	TRBJ1-5	CSALGQQNQPQHF
.	TRBV7-8	TRBJ1-4	CASSARQGQVNEKLFF
.	TRBV12-3/TRBV12-4	TRBJ1-5	CASSTRTGSNQPQHF
.	TRBV6-1	TRBJ1-1	CASSLSDLRSNTEAFF
few	TRBV24-1	TRBJ1-6	CATTPLGGRYSPLHF
.	TRBV19	TRBJ2-7	CATDRGLEYF
few	TRBV7-2	TRBJ1-1	CASSLAGNTEAFF
.	TRBV20-1	TRBJ1-1	CSAKTGGNTEAFF
once	TRBV6-2/TRBV6-3	TRBJ2-2	CASSLGANTGELFF
.	TRBV20-1	TRBJ2-1	CSARTSGVKQFF
.	TRBV11-3	TRBJ2-1	CASSLASPSYNEQFF
.	TRBV20-1	TRBJ2-6	CSARDIGTGDVLTF
.	TRBV11-3	TRBJ1-1	CASSLFTGAEAFF
few	TRBV6-5	TRBJ1-2	CASSFSGHYGYTF
few	TRBV6-1	TRBJ1-2	CASSERDRVLNNYGYTF
.	TRBV7-2	TRBJ2-7	CASSLGTTASSYEQYF
.	TRBV19	TRBJ2-1	CASSTFTGPIIGSYNEQFF
large	TRBV20-1	TRBJ1-3	CSARRTGTRTGNTIYF
.	TRBV29-1	TRBJ1-1	CSVEPNQNTEAFF
few	TRBV15	TRBJ1-4	CATSRDHWDEKLFF
.	TRBV5-6	TRBJ2-1	CASSPLQGLDEQFF
.	TRBV20-1	TRBJ2-7	CSARDVGASGDLNSLGYEQYF
few	TRBV20-1	TRBJ1-1	CSAADRRAMNTEAFF
.	TRBV11-3	TRBJ2-3	CASSQGLAGLSTDTQYF
few	TRBV27	TRBJ1-1	CASSPIDRGGTEAFF
.	TRBV15	TRBJ2-7	CATSRGTSGASYEQYF
.	TRBV10-3	TRBJ1-1	CAISDGGIPGSSEAFF
.	TRBV19	TRBJ1-1	CASNLPGDGAFF
.	TRBV7-9	TRBJ1-6	CASSLEGKAPLHF
.	TRBV11-3	TRBJ2-3	CASSPPLAGGPTDTQYF
few	TRBV27	TRBJ1-6	CASSLQGIYNSPLHF
.	TRBV2	TRBJ2-5	CASSVMSGVYF
.	TRBV2	TRBJ1-1	CASSKDGNTEAFF
few	TRBV7-2	TRBJ1-2	CASSTGQGRYGYTF
few	TRBV11-2	TRBJ2-3	CASSSPDELTDTQYF
.	TRBV20-1	TRBJ1-1	CSAVKTMNTEAFF
.	TRBV7-2	TRBJ1-2	CASSSFGGRGYGYTF
.	TRBV6-2/TRBV6-3	TRBJ2-5	CASKGLQETQYF
few	TRBV20-1	TRBJ1-1	CSARANTEAFF
few	TRBV19	TRBJ2-1	CASSVNSGRAGNEQFF
.	TRBV9	TRBJ2-6	CASSAGQSGANVLTF
.	TRBV7-2	TRBJ1-2	CASSLGGQGYGYTF
.	TRBV20-1	TRBJ1-6	CSARSGVSPLHF
.	TRBV12-3/TRBV12-4	TRBJ1-1	CASSTGSSEAFF